This is a list of T cell receptor beta chains from one sample in a study of cytomegalovirus exposure and HLA in healthy donors. Only in-frame clones appear in the TCRdb table, and some are missing; sequencing was by immunoSEQ multiplex PCR. The sample consists of about 110,000 clones, less than 20% of them appearing once. Sequenced sample: PBMCs. Receptors were obtained from a woman in her late teens or twenties in good health and CMV-seronegative. Both conserved end residues are part of each CDR3. Fields, in order: J gene, clone size, V gene, D gene, CDR3 protein, CDR3 DNA. The D gene is left open where the match is weak. Only part of the rows carry a size: once, few, many, or a class if the clone is expanded.

J: TRBJ2-1
size: .
V: TRBV7-9
D: TRBD1
CDR3: CASNGWDRGANEQFF
DNA: TGTGCCAGCAACGGTTGGGACAGGGGAGCCAATGAGCAGTTCTTC

J: TRBJ2-1
size: few
V: TRBV7-3
D: TRBD2
CDR3: CASSLVLAGGDNEQFF
DNA: TGTGCCAGCAGCTTAGTCCTAGCGGGGGGGGACAATGAGCAGTTCTTC

J: TRBJ2-7
size: few
V: TRBV11-3
D: TRBD2
CDR3: CASSLSGVGYEQYF
DNA: TGTGCCAGCAGCTTAAGCGGGGTCGGCTACGAGCAGTACTTC

J: TRBJ2-5
size: .
V: TRBV10-2
D: .
CDR3: CASRSELGTQYF
DNA: TGCGCCAGCAGATCGGAGTTGGGGACCCAGTACTTC

J: TRBJ2-3
size: .
V: TRBV28
D: TRBD2
CDR3: CASSPPREGRGTDTQYF
DNA: TGTGCCAGCAGTCCCCCCCGGGAGGGCAGAGGCACAGATACGCAGTATTTT

J: TRBJ1-2
size: .
V: TRBV5-6
D: .
CDR3: CASSLAGGQGHYGYTF
DNA: TGTGCCAGCAGCTTGGCCGGAGGGCAGGGCCACTATGGCTACACCTTC

J: TRBJ2-7
size: few
V: TRBV7-9
D: TRBD2
CDR3: CASSLKGRGKYF
DNA: TGTGCCAGCAGCTTAAAAGGGCGGGGGAAGTACTTC

J: TRBJ2-7
size: .
V: TRBV10-3
D: .
CDR3: CAIRDIYEQYF
DNA: TGTGCCATCAGGGACATCTACGAGCAGTACTTC

J: TRBJ2-3
size: .
V: TRBV9
D: TRBD2
CDR3: CASILRLAGRPLNTQYF
DNA: TGTGCCAGCATCTTGAGACTAGCGGGACGCCCCCTTAATACGCAGTATTTT

J: TRBJ1-2
size: .
V: TRBV19
D: TRBD1
CDR3: CASSTRTGFNGYTF
DNA: TGTGCCAGTAGTACCCGGACAGGGTTTAATGGCTACACCTTC

J: TRBJ2-1
size: .
V: TRBV5-4
D: .
CDR3: CASSRDSPNEQFF
DNA: TGTGCCAGCAGCCGGGACTCCCCCAATGAGCAGTTCTTC

J: TRBJ1-3
size: .
V: TRBV14
D: .
CDR3: CASSQTTGGPGNTIYF
DNA: TGTGCCAGCAGCCAGACTACGGGGGGACCCGGAAACACCATATATTTT

J: TRBJ1-2
size: .
V: TRBV12-5
D: .
CDR3: CASGQTGNYGYTF
DNA: TGTGCTAGTGGTCAGACAGGAAACTATGGCTACACCTTC

J: TRBJ2-4
size: few
V: TRBV6-1
D: TRBD1
CDR3: CASSEVWGTGVAKNIQYF
DNA: TGTGCCAGCAGTGAAGTTTGGGGGACAGGGGTAGCCAAAAACATTCAGTACTTC

J: TRBJ1-6
size: .
V: TRBV5-4
D: TRBD1
CDR3: CASSLNWDSHNSPLHF
DNA: TGTGCCAGCAGCTTAAATTGGGACAGCCATAATTCACCCCTCCACTTT

J: TRBJ2-7
size: .
V: TRBV13
D: .
CDR3: CASSLGLTAYEQYF
DNA: TGTGCCAGCAGCCTGGGACTCACCGCCTACGAGCAGTACTTC

J: TRBJ1-2
size: few
V: TRBV5-1
D: .
CDR3: CASSFEQNYGYTF
DNA: TGCGCCAGCAGCTTTGAACAGAACTATGGCTACACCTTC

J: TRBJ1-3
size: .
V: TRBV28
D: .
CDR3: CASSFPPGSGNTIYF
DNA: TGTGCCAGCAGTTTCCCCCCAGGGTCGGGAAACACCATATATTTT

J: TRBJ2-7
size: few
V: TRBV7-9
D: TRBD2
CDR3: CASSGAVISGRGSYEQYF
DNA: TGTGCCAGCAGCGGCGCGGTGATAAGCGGGAGGGGGTCCTACGAGCAGTACTTC

J: TRBJ1-4
size: .
V: TRBV23-1
D: TRBD1
CDR3: CASSPHKGALAPNEKLFF
DNA: TGCGCCAGCAGTCCACACAAGGGGGCTTTAGCACCCAATGAAAAACTGTTTTTT

J: TRBJ1-1
size: few
V: TRBV21-1
D: .
CDR3: CASSKPRGLSAFF
DNA: TGTGCCAGCAGCAAACCCAGGGGGCTCTCAGCTTTCTTT

J: TRBJ2-3
size: few
V: TRBV13
D: TRBD1
CDR3: CASSTDREIDTQYF
DNA: TGTGCCAGCAGCACCGACAGGGAGATAGATACGCAGTATTTT

J: TRBJ2-1
size: .
V: TRBV28
D: TRBD2
CDR3: CASSPSSGVYNEQFF
DNA: TGTGCCAGCAGCCCCTCTAGCGGGGTATACAATGAGCAGTTCTTC

J: TRBJ2-5
size: .
V: TRBV19
D: TRBD1
CDR3: CASSTPGQGEETQYF
DNA: TGTGCCAGTAGTACGCCGGGACAGGGCGAAGAGACCCAGTACTTC

J: TRBJ2-2
size: .
V: TRBV6-1
D: .
CDR3: CASSPKTGELFF
DNA: TGTGCCAGCAGTCCAAAAACCGGGGAGCTGTTTTTT

J: TRBJ2-1
size: few
V: TRBV2
D: .
CDR3: CASRENNEQFF
DNA: TGTGCCAGCAGAGAGAACAATGAGCAGTTCTTC

J: TRBJ2-4
size: .
V: TRBV6-1
D: .
CDR3: CASSDGWTSLVKNIQYF
DNA: TGTGCCAGCAGTGACGGTTGGACTTCGTTGGTCAAAAACATTCAGTACTTC

J: TRBJ2-3
size: few
V: TRBV7-3
D: .
CDR3: CASSLNGGRNSDTQYF
DNA: TGTGCCAGCAGCTTAAATGGTGGGAGGAACTCAGATACGCAGTATTTT

J: TRBJ1-1
size: few
V: TRBV28
D: .
CDR3: CASSFSGWNTEAFF
DNA: TGTGCCAGCAGTTTTTCAGGGTGGAACACTGAAGCTTTCTTT

J: TRBJ2-3
size: .
V: TRBV30
D: TRBD2
CDR3: CAADSGLAGDTQYF
DNA: TGTGCCGCCGACTCGGGACTAGCAGGGGATACGCAGTATTTT

J: TRBJ2-5
size: few
V: TRBV12-1
D: .
CDR3: CASSFGPRGGRGETQYF
DNA: TGTGCCAGCAGCTTTGGGCCCCGGGGGGGAAGGGGAGAGACCCAGTACTTC

J: TRBJ1-1
size: few
V: TRBV9
D: TRBD1
CDR3: CASSVAGTGTEAFF
DNA: TGTGCCAGCAGCGTAGCCGGGACAGGGACTGAAGCTTTCTTT

J: TRBJ2-7
size: many
V: TRBV6-1
D: .
CDR3: CASSHRVHEQYF
DNA: TGTGCCAGCAGTCACAGGGTCCACGAGCAGTACTTC

J: TRBJ1-1
size: few
V: TRBV6-1
D: .
CDR3: CASSEGRNTEAFF
DNA: TGTGCCAGCAGTGAAGGCAGGAACACTGAAGCTTTCTTT

J: TRBJ1-1
size: few
V: TRBV28
D: .
CDR3: CASRSGNTEAFF
DNA: TGTGCCAGCAGGAGTGGGAACACTGAAGCTTTCTTT

J: TRBJ2-2
size: few
V: TRBV9
D: .
CDR3: CASSVGGLNTGELFF
DNA: TGTGCCAGCAGCGTAGGGGGACTCAACACCGGGGAGCTGTTTTTT

J: TRBJ1-2
size: .
V: TRBV7-9
D: .
CDR3: CASSREGVNYGYTF
DNA: TGTGCCAGCAGCCGTGAAGGGGTCAACTATGGCTACACCTTC

J: TRBJ2-5
size: few
V: TRBV9
D: TRBD2
CDR3: CASSSGQRQETQYF
DNA: TGTGCCAGTTCTAGCGGACAACGCCAAGAGACCCAGTACTTC

J: TRBJ2-2
size: few
V: TRBV7-7
D: .
CDR3: CASSLGGCGELFF
DNA: TGTGCCAGCAGCTTAGGCGGGTGCGGGGAGCTGTTTTTT

J: TRBJ1-2
size: .
V: TRBV5-8
D: .
CDR3: CASSTGRGSNYGYTF
DNA: TGTGCCAGCAGCACCGGTAGGGGGTCTAACTATGGCTACACCTTC

J: TRBJ1-2
size: few
V: TRBV10-1
D: .
CDR3: CASRRERHTGTDYGYTF
DNA: TGCGCCAGCAGGCGAGAGAGACACACAGGGACCGACTATGGCTACACCTTC

J: TRBJ2-3
size: .
V: TRBV9
D: .
CDR3: CASSATDFKSTDTQYF
DNA: TGTGCCAGCAGCGCTACCGACTTTAAAAGCACAGATACGCAGTATTTT

J: TRBJ2-2
size: .
V: TRBV6-1
D: .
CDR3: CASTIGNTGELFF
DNA: TGTGCCAGCACTATCGGGAACACCGGGGAGCTGTTTTTT

J: TRBJ2-3
size: .
V: TRBV2
D: .
CDR3: CASKRAEGDTQYF
DNA: TGTGCCAGCAAGAGGGCTGAGGGAGATACGCAGTATTTT

J: TRBJ2-3
size: .
V: TRBV6-6
D: .
CDR3: CASSWTDRDTQYF
DNA: TGTGCCAGCAGTTGGACAGATCGGGATACGCAGTATTTT

J: TRBJ1-1
size: few
V: TRBV25-1
D: TRBD1
CDR3: CASARTGDTEAFF
DNA: TGTGCCAGCGCACGGACAGGGGACACTGAAGCTTTCTTT

J: TRBJ2-7
size: few
V: TRBV14
D: .
CDR3: CASSQDFRRSYEQYF
DNA: TGTGCCAGCAGCCAAGACTTCAGGAGGTCCTACGAGCAGTACTTC

J: TRBJ2-1
size: .
V: TRBV2
D: .
CDR3: CASSEVVLSSYNEQFF
DNA: TGTGCCAGCAGTGAAGTAGTTTTGAGCTCCTACAATGAGCAGTTCTTC

J: TRBJ1-1
size: .
V: TRBV10-2
D: .
CDR3: CASSESRGVGTEAFF
DNA: TGCGCCAGCAGTGAGTCCAGGGGCGTAGGGACTGAAGCTTTCTTT

J: TRBJ2-1
size: .
V: TRBV9
D: TRBD2
CDR3: CASSSYRLAVYNEQFF
DNA: TGTGCCAGCAGCTCTTACCGACTAGCGGTCTACAATGAGCAGTTCTTC

J: TRBJ2-7
size: few
V: TRBV2
D: .
CDR3: CASSERASPLTYEQYF
DNA: TGTGCCAGCAGTGAAAGGGCTAGCCCACTCACCTACGAGCAGTACTTC

J: TRBJ2-1
size: .
V: TRBV19
D: TRBD2
CDR3: CASSTAGGSNEQFF
DNA: TGTGCCAGTAGTACAGCGGGGGGTAGTAATGAGCAGTTCTTC

J: TRBJ1-1
size: few
V: TRBV18
D: TRBD1
CDR3: CASSPRQGTDNTEAFF
DNA: TGTGCCAGCTCACCTCGACAGGGCACCGATAACACTGAAGCTTTCTTT

J: TRBJ2-5
size: few
V: TRBV28
D: TRBD2
CDR3: CASSTLAGGLETQYF
DNA: TGTGCCAGCAGTACCCTAGCGGGGGGGCTCGAGACCCAGTACTTC

J: TRBJ2-5
size: few
V: TRBV9
D: TRBD2
CDR3: CASSEGLAGEETQYF
DNA: TGTGCCAGCAGCGAGGGGCTAGCGGGAGAAGAGACCCAGTACTTC

J: TRBJ2-2
size: few
V: TRBV5-5
D: TRBD2
CDR3: CASSLRIAGYTGELFF
DNA: TGTGCCAGCAGCTTGCGAATAGCGGGCTACACCGGGGAGCTGTTTTTT

J: TRBJ2-3
size: few
V: TRBV5-6
D: TRBD1
CDR3: CASSPGQGFSDTQYF
DNA: TGTGCCAGCAGCCCAGGACAGGGGTTTTCAGATACGCAGTATTTT